This T cell receptor beta chain appears in the sequencing data of a study of cytotoxic CD8 clonotypes in ibrutinib-treated CLL. Study overall: Specimens for response were gathered following a median around a year of therapy, spanning 6 to 36.

Whole-study findings and limits: Public clonotypes, rarely seen, contracted or held steady on treatment.

Comment on this clone: The target antigen is unknown.

Data came from immunoSEQ multiplex PCR; TCRdb stores just in-frame clones and leaves some out. The table has 300,000 or so clones, over 55% seen once; the top ten hold just under 6.5%. This CDR3 spans 14 amino acids. The J gene is TRBJ2-7, the V gene TRBV23-1; D possibly matches TRBD1 or TRBD2 (6 bases each). TRBV23-1 counts as an open reading frame of uncertain function. This sequence was found in a human donor with chronic lymphocytic leukemia. Specimen: PBMCs, collected after 36 months of ibrutinib treatment. The CDR3 loop is CALTGARVPYEQYF. The CDR3 DNA reads as TGCGCTTTAACGGGGGCAAGGGTCCCCTACGAGCAGTACTTC.